The 20 T cell receptor beta chains presented below share a single source sample, sequenced in a study of blood T cell repertoires in COVID-19. Sequencing was performed with immunoSEQ multiplex PCR; in TCRdb, only in-frame clones are kept and a portion is missing. Counted here are about 66,000 clones, roughly nine tenths occurring once; the ten biggest clones make up around 6.7%. The sample taken for sequencing was peripheral blood. The receptors derive from a human donor in a cohort sampled during active COVID-19.

The chain couples TRBV9 to TRBJ1-1; TRBD1 aligns across 7 bases. The CDR3 totals 15 residues. The V gene end was trimmed by 3 bases and the J gene end by 0 bases; junction bases not matched to a gene: 5. Germline CDR1 SGDLS, CDR2 YYNGEE. CDR3 in amino acids: CASSANRGMNTEAFF. CDR3 DNA sequence: TGTGCCAGCAGCGCGAACAGGGGCATGAACACTGAAGCTTTCTTT.

V and J are TRBV28 and TRBJ1-6; TRBD1 might be the D (6 bases). There are 14 residues in the CDR3. V gave up 7 bases and J gave up 7 bases, with 14 bases separating them. Germline V gene lookup returns CDR1 MDHEN and CDR2 SYDVKM. The chain's CDR3 is CASTRTAKNSPLHF. In DNA form, the CDR3 reads TGTGCCAGCACCCGGACAGCTAAAAATTCACCCCTCCACTTT.

The chain is built from TRBV6-5 and TRBJ1-2; possible D gene TRBD1, 5 bases. The V end was cut by 4 bases, the J end by 4 bases, with 13 bases between. This CDR3 has 14 amino acids. Germline loops: CDR1 MNHEY, CDR2 SVGAGI. CDR3 region: CASSSGNVGYGYTF. CDR3 DNA: TGTGCCAGCAGTTCAGGGAACGTGGGCTATGGCTACACCTTC.

This chain uses TRBV9 with TRBJ2-3, with 7 bases fitting TRBD1. CDR1 is SGDLS, CDR2 YYNGEE, per germline. The CDR3 runs to 16 residues. The junction had 5 bases not matched to a gene; V was cut back by 0 bases and J by 1 base. The CDR3 nucleotides read TGTGCCAGCAGCGTAGAATTAACAGGGGGCACAGATACGCAGTATTTT. It specifies CASSVELTGGTDTQYF.

In its sample, this clone was seen once. The chain uses TRBV21-1 and TRBJ2-7; the DNA was not used to check the table's D call, TRBD2. TRBV21-1 represents a pseudogene. The CDR3 has 14 residues. The CDR3 protein is CASSNAGWLYEQYF. CDR3 DNA sequence: TGTGCCAGCAGCAACGCCGGGTGGCTCTACGAGCAGTACTTC.

CDR3 amino acids: CAISDGESTSYEQYF. The DNA of the CDR3 is TGTGCCATCAGTGATGGGGAGAGCACCTCCTACGAGCAGTACTTC. The V call is TRBV10-3, the J call TRBJ2-7; maybe TRBD2 (5 bases). Germline lookup yields CDR1 ENHRY and CDR2 SYGVKD. V was cut by 3 bases and J by 0 bases, with 12 bases left in between. This CDR3 is 15 amino acids long.

The V call is TRBV27, the J call TRBJ2-1; 14 bases are shared with TRBD2. The germline gives CDR1 MNHEY, CDR2 SMNVEV (reference sequence). The CDR3 runs 14 residues. The trim removed 6 bases at V and 10 bases at J, leaving 5 bases unmatched. The CDR3 here is CASRGTSGRGEQFF. DNA for the CDR3: TGTGCCAGCAGAGGGACTAGCGGGAGAGGGGAGCAGTTCTTC.

This chain links TRBV6-6 with TRBJ1-2; 9 positions match TRBD1. Germline loops: CDR1 MNHNY, CDR2 SVGAGI (reference sequence). The CDR3 is 15 residues long. V lost 6 bases, J lost 4 bases, and 9 bases stayed unmatched. CDR3 amino acids: CASSPTGGIGYGYTF. Written as DNA, the CDR3 is TGTGCCAGCAGCCCTACAGGGGGCATCGGCTATGGCTACACCTTC.

The chain links TRBV2 to TRBJ1-6; TRBD1 agrees at 7 bases. Germline-derived CDR1 and CDR2 are SNHLY and FYNNEI. The CDR3 is 14 amino acids. V lost 2 bases, J lost 7 bases, and 2 bases stayed unmatched. The CDR3 spells CASSEQGQNSPLHF. CDR3 DNA sequence: TGTGCCAGCAGTGAACAGGGACAGAATTCACCCCTCCACTTT.

This chain links TRBV5-4 with TRBJ2-7; 11 bases agree with TRBD2. This CDR3 comprises 16 residues. Germline values: CDR1 SGHNT, CDR2 YYREEE (reference sequence). The V and J ends lost 0 bases and 6 bases, in that order; junction bases with no gene match: 8. The CDR3 loop is CASSLGSGGAAPEQYF. Here the CDR3 DNA reads TGTGCCAGCAGCTTGGGTAGCGGGGGGGCCGCTCCCGAGCAGTACTTC. The full variable domain, with the rest looked up from reference TRBV5-4 and TRBJ2-7, is ETGVTQSPTHLIKTRGQQVTLRCSSQSGHNTVSWYQQALGQGPQFIFQYYREEENGRGNFPPRFSGLQFPNYSSELNVNALELDDSALYLCASSLGSGGAAPEQYFGPGTRLTVT.

The chain recombines TRBV6-5 with TRBJ1-2; possibly TRBD1 for D (5 bases). CDR1 and CDR2 (germline): MNHEY, SVGAGI. The CDR3 is made up of 13 amino acids. Trimming took 7 bases from V and 7 from J, leaving 16 bases between them. The CDR3 spells CASKDGGGVGYTF. The CDR3, as DNA: TGTGCCAGCAAGGATGGGGGGGGAGTTGGCTACACCTTC.

This clone was seen a handful of times. The chain employs TRBV7-9 and TRBJ1-6; 7 nucleotides line up with TRBD1. CDR3 length: 15 residues. CDR1 SEHNR and CDR2 FQNEAQ come from the germline V gene (reference sequence). The ends lost 7 bases at V and 7 bases at J; junction bases unmatched: 10. The CDR3 DNA follows: TGTGCCAGCACCTTCGTTGGACAGGCGAATTCACCCCTCCACTTT. It specifies CASTFVGQANSPLHF.

This clone was counted a few times. This chain uses TRBV7-9 with TRBJ2-7, with a tentative D call TRBD1 (5 bases). V was pared by 5 bases and J by 5 bases, with 13 bases between. The CDR3 totals 13 residues. Germline loops: CDR1 SEHNR, CDR2 FQNEAQ (reference sequence). The CDR3 nucleotides read TGTGCCAGCAGCGAACCTGGGGCCGACGAGCAGTACTTC. Its translation: CASSEPGADEQYF.

The sample holds one count of this clone. The rearrangement joins TRBV5-8 to TRBJ1-5, with D unclear. The V and J ends lost 1 base and 0 bases respectively, with 23 bases between them. CDR1 and CDR2 (germline): SGHTS, YDEGEE. This CDR3 region has 20 residues. Here the CDR3 reads CASSLSPVYMSLNSNQPQHF. CDR3 nucleotide sequence: TGTGCCAGCAGCTTGTCCCCCGTATACATGTCATTAAATAGCAATCAGCCCCAGCATTTT.

The V gene is TRBV7-2, the J gene TRBJ2-5, with 9 bases identical to TRBD1. This CDR3 comprises 15 residues. Germline CDR1 and CDR2: SGHTA and FQGNSA. Trimming took 5 bases from V and 7 from J; bases not matched to a gene: 11. CDR3 in DNA: TGTGCCAGCAGCCGCCCGGGACAGGGTGCTGGGACCCAGTACTTC. Protein sequence: CASSRPGQGAGTQYF. The whole variable domain, remainder taken from reference TRBV7-2 and TRBJ2-5, is GAGVSQSPSNKVTEKGKDVELRCDPISGHTALYWYRQSLGQGLEFLIYFQGNSAPDKSGLPSDRFSAERTGGSVSTLTIQRTQQEDSAVYLCASSRPGQGAGTQYFGPGTRLLVL.

The chain has TRBV12-3 or TRBV12-4 and TRBJ2-7; D is possibly TRBD2 (6 bases). CDR3 length equals 13 residues. Between the trimmed V and J ends, which lost 5 bases and 4 bases, there was a span of 12 bases. CDR3 loop: CASSKGGKYEQYF. DNA for the CDR3: TGTGCCAGCAGTAAGGGAGGAAAGTACGAGCAGTACTTC.

The rearrangement joins TRBV9 to TRBJ1-3, with TRBD1 matching 7 bases. The trim removed 0 bases at V and 7 bases at J, leaving 19 bases unmatched. There are 19 residues in the CDR3. CDR1 and CDR2 from the germline V gene are SGDLS and YYNGEE. CDR3 sequence (DNA): TGTGCCAGCAGCGTAGGTATACAGGGGACACTGGCGGAGGGGAACACCATATATTTT. This sequence encodes CASSVGIQGTLAEGNTIYF.

V gene TRBV6-2 or TRBV6-3 combines with J gene TRBJ2-1; 7 bases are shared with TRBD2. The ends lost 5 bases at V and 6 bases at J; junction bases unmatched: 1. Germline assignment: CDR1 MNHEY and CDR2 SVGEGT. CDR3 size: 12 residues. The CDR3 region has the DNA TGTGCCAGCAGTGAGCGGGGCAATGAGCAGTTCTTC. Its translation is CASSERGNEQFF.

This chain uses TRBV30 with TRBJ2-1; 7 bases align to TRBD1. V was pared by 0 bases and J by 7 bases, with 18 bases of the junction left unmatched. The CDR3 runs 18 residues. The V gene's germline CDR1 is GTSNPN and CDR2 SVGIG (reference sequence). The CDR3 sequence is CAWSVYLVGEGAFNEQFF. The CDR3 DNA is TGTGCCTGGAGTGTTTATCTCGTCGGTGAGGGGGCCTTTAATGAGCAGTTCTTC.

The rearrangement links TRBV7-9 to TRBJ2-1, with D tentatively TRBD1 (6 bases). The germline gives CDR1 SEHNR, CDR2 FQNEAQ (reference sequence). Between the trimmed V and J ends, which lost 3 bases and 11 bases, there was a span of 14 bases. The CDR3 loop spans 13 amino acids. This CDR3 is CASSFQAQGKQFF. DNA of the CDR3: TGTGCCAGCAGCTTCCAGGCACAGGGAAAGCAGTTCTTC. The full variable domain, completed using reference TRBV7-9 and TRBJ2-1, is DTGVSQNPRHKITKRGQNVTFRCDPISEHNRLYWYRQTLGQGPEFLTYFQNEAQLEKSRLLSDRFSAERPKGSFSTLEIQRTEQGDSAMYLCASSFQAQGKQFFGPGTRLTVL.